A single sample is the source of the 14 T cell receptor beta chains below, sequenced in a study of CD8 T cells in Susac syndrome. It was with random hexamers that about 0.45 to 1 ug RNA was reverse transcribed. MiXCR, run by TCRdb on the immunoSEQ multiplex PCR reads, gives a single entry per CDR3 protein. The sample shows 100,000 or so distinct CDR3 sequences, 85% to 95% of them seen only once. The sample consisted of CD8+ T cells from PBMCs. All receptors come from a human donor in good health.

The J gene is TRBJ1-6, the V gene TRBV3-1; D is unresolved. The CDR3 length is 14 residues. V was clipped by 7 bases and J by 7 bases, with 14 bases between them. In germline, CDR1 is LGHDT, CDR2 YNNKEL (reference sequence). The CDR3 nucleotides read TGTGCCAGCACCCCCCGGGGATCCAATTCACCCCTCCACTTT. It translates to CASTPRGSNSPLHF. The full variable domain, with the rest looked up from reference TRBV3-1 and TRBJ1-6, is DTAVSQTPKYLVTQMGNDKSIKCEQNLGHDTMYWYKQDSKKFLKIMFSYNNKELIINETVPNRFSPKSPDKAHLNLHINSLELGDSAVYFCASTPRGSNSPLHFGNGTRLTVT.

The DNA for the CDR3 is TGCAGCGTTGGACGAGTGAACGAAGCTTTCTTT. This gives the protein CSVGRVNEAFF. The J gene is TRBJ1-1, the V gene TRBV29-1; D remains unclear. Trimming removed 4 bases from V and 8 bases from J, with 11 bases in between. The CDR3 length is 11 residues. The germline CDR1 and CDR2 sequences are SQVTM and ANQGSEA. The full variable domain, rest sourced from reference TRBV29-1 and TRBJ1-1, is SAVISQKPSRDICQRGTSLTIQCQVDSQVTMMFWYRQQPGQSLTLIATANQGSEATYESGFVIDKFPISRPNLTFSTLTVSNMSPEDSSIYLCSVGRVNEAFFGQGTRLTVV.

V is TRBV27 and J is TRBJ1-2, with D possibly TRBD1 on 6 matching bases. The V gene lost 3 bases and the J gene lost 2 bases, with 7 bases spanning the gap. The V gene's germline CDR1 is MNHEY and CDR2 SMNVEV (reference sequence). The CDR3 loop spans 13 amino acids. The CDR3 sequence: CASSFTGNYGYTF. In nucleotides, the CDR3 is TGTGCCAGCAGTTTCACAGGGAACTATGGCTACACCTTC.

The chain is built from TRBV7-3 and TRBJ2-2; D remains unclear. The germline V gene has CDR1 SGHTA and CDR2 FQGTGA. The CDR3 spans 17 residues. V dropped 3 bases and J dropped 2 bases, with 16 bases sitting between them. The CDR3 here is CASSFVPRPTNTGELFF. Here the CDR3 DNA reads TGTGCCAGCAGCTTTGTTCCTCGTCCCACTAACACCGGGGAGCTGTTTTTT.

The gene calls are TRBV6-2 or TRBV6-3 and TRBJ2-7; 7 positions match TRBD1. The germline gives CDR1 MNHEY, CDR2 SVGEGT. Unmatched junction bases numbered 4, after V lost 0 bases and J lost 5 bases. This CDR3 has 14 amino acids. CDR3: CASSYSTRGHEQYF. In nucleotides, the CDR3 is TGTGCCAGCAGTTACTCAACGAGGGGGCACGAGCAGTACTTC.

The chain has TRBV5-5 and TRBJ2-2; the D gene is possibly TRBD2 (6 bases). V lost 4 bases and J 3 bases, leaving 13 bases between the germline ends. The germline V gene encodes CDR1 SGHKS and CDR2 YYEKEE (reference sequence). The CDR3 runs to 15 residues. In nucleotides, the CDR3 is TGTGCCAGCAGCCCCCGTTGGGGGGACACCGGGGAGCTGTTTTTT. This codes for CASSPRWGDTGELFF.

V usage is TRBV4-1 and J usage is TRBJ1-1; D gene ambiguous. Germline values: CDR1 MGHRA, CDR2 YSYEKL. The CDR3 spans 14 residues. The V end was cut by 0 bases, the J end by 3 bases, with 8 bases between. The CDR3 bases are TGCGCCAGCAGCCAAGATGAGGTTTACACTGAAGCTTTCTTT. Protein: CASSQDEVYTEAFF.

The rearrangement uses TRBV7-9 and TRBJ1-1; 7 bases map to TRBD1. The CDR3 is made up of 15 amino acids. The J segment lost 6 bases and the V segment lost 5 bases, leaving 12 bases of the junction unmatched. The V gene's germline CDR1 is SEHNR and CDR2 FQNEAQ (reference sequence). This chain's CDR3 is CASSETGVKGAEAFF. The CDR3 bases are TGTGCCAGCAGCGAAACAGGGGTTAAAGGGGCTGAAGCTTTCTTT.

This sequence joins TRBV6-5 and TRBJ2-2; the match to TRBD1 covers 8 bases. CDR3 length: 15 amino acids. Germline V gene data show CDR1 as MNHEY and CDR2 as SVGAGI. Unmatched junction bases numbered 7, after V lost 4 bases and J lost 6 bases. The CDR3 coding sequence is TGTGCCAGCAGTTCACGGACAGGGATCCCCGGGGAGCTGTTTTTT. Amino acids: CASSSRTGIPGELFF.

The chain carries TRBV6-5 and TRBJ1-6; D call uncertain. Germline CDR1 reads MNHEY; CDR2 reads SVGAGI. The CDR3 is made up of 15 amino acids. Trimming removed 6 bases from V and 0 bases from J, with 9 bases in between. CDR3 in DNA: TGTGCCAGCAGACCGGAAAGCTCCTATAATTCACCCCTCCACTTT. Translation: CASRPESSYNSPLHF.

V and J are TRBV29-1 and TRBJ1-2, with 7 nucleotides matching TRBD1. Per the germline V gene, CDR1 is SQVTM and CDR2 is ANQGSEA. The CDR3 extends over 14 amino acids. Losses at the gene ends were 4 bases for V and 10 bases for J; bases not matched to a gene: 15. In DNA, the CDR3 is TGCAGCGTTGCACCCCCCGACAGGGCGGGAATCTACACCTTC. Amino acid sequence: CSVAPPDRAGIYTF.

The chain employs TRBV5-6 and TRBJ2-5; perhaps TRBD2 as D (6 bases). The CDR3 has 15 amino acids. With 0 bases removed from V and 1 base from J, the gap between germline ends came to 10 bases. Germline V gene lookup returns CDR1 SGHDT and CDR2 YYEEEE. CDR3 sequence reads: CASSLARDFQETQYF. The CDR3 DNA reads as TGTGCCAGCAGCTTGGCCCGGGACTTCCAAGAGACCCAGTACTTC.

The rearrangement links TRBV5-4 to TRBJ2-5; no clear D. CDR1 and CDR2 (germline): SGHNT, YYREEE (reference sequence). The CDR3 contains 12 residues. Trimming left V 0 bases short and J 2 bases short, with 2 bases between. Here the CDR3 reads CASSLDQETQYF. CDR3 nucleotide sequence: TGTGCCAGCAGCTTGGATCAAGAGACCCAGTACTTC.

CDR3 bases: TGTGCCAGCAGTGGGACTAGCGGAAAAGAGACCCAGTACTTC. Amino acid sequence: CASSGTSGKETQYF. The chain is built from TRBV2 and TRBJ2-5; TRBD2 matches 10 bases. The CDR3 runs 14 residues. Germline CDR1 is SNHLY and CDR2 is FYNNEI. Trimming removed 4 bases from V and 3 bases from J; junction bases left unmatched: 2. The full variable domain, its missing parts supplied by reference TRBV2 and TRBJ2-5, is EPEVTQTPSHQVTQMGQEVILRCVPISNHLYFYWYRQILGQKVEFLVSFYNNEISEKSEIFDDQFSVERPDGSNFTLKIRSTKLEDSAMYFCASSGTSGKETQYFGPGTRLLVL.